These 27 T cell receptor beta chains came from one sample sequenced in a study of shared T cell receptors in the human thymus. Method: immunoSEQ multiplex PCR; TCRdb's copy keeps in-frame clones and lacks some. The data show roughly 560,000 clones, with 75% to 85% seen just once and about 0.013% held by the top ten. In addition, the sample was reused for a study of human thymus T cells.

The sequenced sample was thymocytes. These receptors were collected from a boy in the first two years of life with a congenital heart defect.

This clone was counted a single time. The chain combines TRBV4-3 with TRBJ2-3; 7 positions match TRBD1. CDR1 and CDR2 (germline): LGHNA, YSLEER. The CDR3 is 15 residues long. V lost 1 base and J lost 5; bases outside the gene matches: 6. The CDR3 DNA reads TGCGCCAGCAGCCAAGGAGACTACAGGGGAGATACGCAGTATTTT. It translates to CASSQGDYRGDTQYF.

V and J are TRBV5-1 and TRBJ1-1; TRBD1 is a possible D gene (5 bases). Germline assignment: CDR1 SGHRS and CDR2 YFSETQ. V lost 0 bases and J 6 bases, leaving 15 bases between the germline ends. This CDR3 comprises 15 residues. CDR3 loop: CASSLVWGGIPEAFF. The CDR3 nucleotides read TGCGCCAGCAGCTTGGTGTGGGGGGGGATTCCTGAAGCTTTCTTT.

The chain is built from TRBV28 and TRBJ1-1, with D possibly matching TRBD1 (5 bases). Trimming shortened V by 2 bases and J by 10 bases, and 11 bases separated the two germline ends. The CDR3 contains 12 residues. Germline V gene lookup returns CDR1 MDHEN and CDR2 SYDVKM. The CDR3 coding sequence is TGTGCCAGCAGTTTACGTTCGGGGGGAGCTTTCTTT. Its translation: CASSLRSGGAFF.

This sequence joins TRBV10-3 and TRBJ1-2; no firm D call. The CDR3 has 15 residues. Trimming removed 5 bases at V and 7 bases at J, with 20 bases between. The germline gives CDR1 ENHRY, CDR2 SYGVKD. The chain's CDR3 is CAISPGGVRIAGYTF. In nucleotides, the CDR3 is TGTGCCATCAGTCCCGGCGGGGTAAGGATAGCTGGCTACACCTTC.

There are a few counts of this clone. The V call is TRBV30, the J call TRBJ1-4; 7 bases fit TRBD1. The CDR3 is 12 residues long. The ends lost 3 bases at V and 10 bases at J; junction bases unmatched: 5. Germline-derived CDR1 and CDR2 are GTSNPN and SVGIG (reference sequence). CDR3 in amino acids: CAWSSSGGKLFF. The CDR3 DNA reads as TGTGCCTGGAGCAGCTCAGGGGGAAAACTGTTTTTT.

The rearrangement uses TRBV13 and TRBJ2-7; D is possibly TRBD2 (6 bases). The CDR3 is 14 residues long. Deletions cut 2 bases from V and 0 bases from J, with 8 bases between. Per germline, CDR1 PRHDT and CDR2 FYEKMQ (reference sequence). CDR3 sequence: CASSLHGSSYEQYF. The CDR3 DNA reads TGTGCCAGCAGCTTACACGGGAGCTCCTACGAGCAGTACTTC.

This rearrangement joins TRBV27 to TRBJ2-1; tentative D call: TRBD1 (6 bases). The V end lost 6 bases, the J end lost 4 bases, and 16 bases lay between the germline ends. Germline CDR1 is MNHEY and CDR2 is SMNVEV (reference sequence). The CDR3 runs to 15 residues. CDR3 amino acids: CASRGADYSYNEQFF. The CDR3 DNA reads TGTGCCAGCAGGGGGGCCGACTACTCTTACAATGAGCAGTTCTTC.

The chain carries TRBV7-2 and TRBJ2-7, with 11 bases fitting TRBD2. V shed 2 bases and J 5 bases; nucleotides not matched to a gene: 11. This CDR3 contains 17 residues. The germline V gene has CDR1 SGHTA and CDR2 FQGNSA. The CDR3 coding sequence is TGTGCCAGCAGCTTAAATTTGGTAGCGGGAGGGCCCCACGAGCAGTACTTC. Residues: CASSLNLVAGGPHEQYF.

The V call is TRBV14, the J call TRBJ2-4; 8 bases match TRBD2. The trim removed 3 bases at V and 0 bases at J, leaving 7 bases unmatched. Germline V gives CDR1 SGHDN, CDR2 FVKESK. There are 17 residues in the CDR3. The CDR3 nucleotides read TGTGCCAGCAGCCAGGGGAGAGCGGGAGAAGCCAAAAACATTCAGTACTTC. It yields the protein CASSQGRAGEAKNIQYF.

The chain carries TRBV5-4 and TRBJ1-1; 9 bases map to TRBD1. The CDR3 consists of 15 residues. Germline V gene data show CDR1 as SGHNT and CDR2 as YYREEE (reference sequence). V trimming: 3 bases; J trimming: 0 bases; junction bases outside the gene matches: 3. DNA of the CDR3: TGTGCCAGCAGCTCCGGGACAGGGCTGAACACTGAAGCTTTCTTT. Translation: CASSSGTGLNTEAFF. Complete variable domain (other parts from reference TRBV5-4 and TRBJ1-1): ETGVTQSPTHLIKTRGQQVTLRCSSQSGHNTVSWYQQALGQGPQFIFQYYREEENGRGNFPPRFSGLQFPNYSSELNVNALELDDSALYLCASSSGTGLNTEAFFGQGTRLTVV.

CDR3: CASSFLAGFSYEQYF. The CDR3 DNA follows: TGTGCCAGCAGTTTTCTAGCGGGTTTCTCCTACGAGCAGTACTTC. The chain couples TRBV28 to TRBJ2-7; 8 nucleotides agree with TRBD2. The CDR3 length is 15 residues. Germline values: CDR1 MDHEN, CDR2 SYDVKM. The ends lost 3 bases at V and 0 bases at J; junction bases unmatched: 4.

DNA for the CDR3: TGTGCCAGTAGTATAACTAGCGGGACCCACACAGATACGCAGTATTTT. It is translated as CASSITSGTHTDTQYF. The V and J genes are TRBV19 and TRBJ2-3; TRBD2 aligns across 10 bases. V shed 2 bases and J 2 bases; nucleotides not matched to a gene: 4. CDR3 length: 16 amino acids. Germline-derived CDR1 and CDR2 are LNHDA and SQIVND (reference sequence).

The chain couples TRBV18 to TRBJ2-7, with D tentatively TRBD2 (5 bases). V shed 1 base and J shed 2 bases, with 9 bases lying between them. The CDR3 covers 14 residues. Germline V CDR1 and CDR2: KGHSH, LQKENI. CDR3 bases: TGTGCCAGCTCACCACAAGCGGTTCCCTACGAGCAGTACTTC. Residues: CASSPQAVPYEQYF.

CDR3 bases: TGTGCCAGCATACTCGGGACTCCTCGGGAGACCCAGTACTTC. This sequence encodes CASILGTPRETQYF. The chain uses TRBV5-7 and TRBJ2-5, with TRBD2 as a possible D gene (6 bases). TRBV5-7 is an open reading frame, and its role is uncertain. The CDR3 consists of 14 residues. V gave up 6 bases and J gave up 5 bases, with 17 bases separating them.

The chain links TRBV29-1 to TRBJ2-1; 11 nucleotides align to TRBD1. Germline V gives CDR1 SQVTM, CDR2 ANQGSEA. The J segment lost 8 bases and the V segment lost 6 bases, leaving 6 bases of the junction unmatched. CDR3 length: 13 amino acids. CDR3 nucleotides: TGCAGCGTATCCGGACAGGGGGCCTATGAGCAGTTCTTC. This codes for CSVSGQGAYEQFF.

This chain joins TRBV28 and TRBJ2-1; TRBD2 agrees at 11 bases. J gave up 5 bases and V 5 bases, and 8 bases lay outside the gene matches. The CDR3 has 16 amino acids. The germline V gene has CDR1 MDHEN and CDR2 SYDVKM. The CDR3 sequence: CASSPTSGRGNNEQFF. CDR3 DNA sequence: TGTGCCAGCAGTCCCACTAGCGGGAGAGGGAACAATGAGCAGTTCTTC. The variable domain in full, with the rest retrieved from reference TRBV28 and TRBJ2-1, is DVKVTQSSRYLVKRTGEKVFLECVQDMDHENMFWYRQDPGLGLRLIYFSYDVKMKEKGDIPEGYSVSREKKERFSLILESASTNQTSMYLCASSPTSGRGNNEQFFGPGTRLTVL.

The CDR3 DNA reads TGTGCCAGCAGTCCCCCGCGGGACAGGGGAGCCTACGAGCAGTACTTC. As protein: CASSPPRDRGAYEQYF. J is TRBJ2-7 and V is TRBV28, with TRBD1 matching over 10 bases. This CDR3 region has 16 residues. Trimming cost V 5 bases and J 2 bases; bases outside gene matches: 9. CDR1 and CDR2 from the germline V gene are MDHEN and SYDVKM.

J is TRBJ1-3 and V is TRBV18; D remains ambiguous. The CDR3 covers 16 residues. Germline V CDR1 and CDR2: KGHSH, LQKENI. Trimming shortened V by 3 bases and J by 1 base, and 13 bases separated the two germline ends. CDR3 DNA: TGTGCCAGCTCACCGGTACAGACGATATCTGGAAACACCATATATTTT. Amino acid sequence: CASSPVQTISGNTIYF.

This chain joins TRBV5-1 and TRBJ2-5, with D perhaps TRBD1 (6 bases). CDR1 and CDR2 (germline): SGHRS, YFSETQ. The CDR3 is 13 amino acids. Trimming cost V 5 bases and J 4 bases, with 12 bases left between them. CDR3 in amino acids: CASRGQGRETQYF. The CDR3 DNA follows: TGCGCCAGCAGGGGGCAGGGGCGAGAGACCCAGTACTTC.

The chain combines TRBV5-4 with TRBJ2-1; 7 bases align to TRBD2. V lost 1 base and J lost 2; bases outside the gene matches: 15. This CDR3 spans 19 amino acids. In germline, CDR1 is SGHNT, CDR2 YYREEE (reference sequence). DNA of the CDR3: TGTGCCAGCAGCTTGTCCCCTCCACGGGGGGAGGGCACCTACAATGAGCAGTTCTTC. Its translation: CASSLSPPRGEGTYNEQFF.

This chain joins TRBV29-1 and TRBJ2-2, with a possible D match to TRBD2 (5 bases). Trimming pared 4 bases from V and 5 bases from J, leaving 8 bases between. Germline CDR1 and CDR2: SQVTM and ANQGSEA. The CDR3 runs to 12 residues. CDR3 in amino acids: CSVGGGTGELFF. In DNA, the CDR3 is TGCAGCGTTGGTGGCGGGACCGGGGAGCTGTTTTTT.

The chain employs TRBV10-1 and TRBJ1-1; TRBD1 matches 8 bases. Germline CDR1 WNHNN, CDR2 SYGVQD (reference sequence). J gave up 4 bases and V 6 bases, and 4 bases lay outside the gene matches. The CDR3 consists of 13 residues. The DNA for the CDR3 is TGCGCCAGCAGGGGGGACAGGCCCACTGAAGCTTTCTTT. As protein: CASRGDRPTEAFF.

V gene TRBV27 combines with J gene TRBJ2-3; TRBD1 is a possible D gene (5 bases). Trimming cost V 5 bases and J 4 bases, with 10 bases left between them. From germline, CDR1 is MNHEY and CDR2 SMNVEV (reference sequence). The CDR3 has 13 amino acids. The CDR3: CASSPSRADTQYF. In DNA, the CDR3 is TGTGCCAGCAGTCCCTCCAGGGCAGATACGCAGTATTTT.

The chain links TRBV29-1 to TRBJ1-2, with D tentatively TRBD1 (6 bases). Germline values: CDR1 SQVTM, CDR2 ANQGSEA. The V and J ends lost 3 bases and 5 bases respectively, with 10 bases between them. The CDR3 consists of 12 residues. For the CDR3, the DNA is TGCAGCGTTGAGCGAAGGGGGTATGGCTACACCTTC. It codes for CSVERRGYGYTF.

The gene calls are TRBV28 and TRBJ2-1; 8 nucleotides align to TRBD1. This CDR3 has 13 amino acids. Germline CDR1 MDHEN, CDR2 SYDVKM. The junction had 3 bases not matched to a gene; V was cut back by 4 bases and J by 7 bases. The CDR3 sequence is CASSSTGGNEQFF. The CDR3 DNA reads TGTGCCAGCAGTTCAACAGGGGGGAATGAGCAGTTCTTC.

This chain joins TRBV11-2 and TRBJ2-7, with a weak D call TRBD2 (6 bases). The germline CDR1 and CDR2 sequences are SGHAT and FQNNGV. V was trimmed by 0 bases and J by 6 bases, leaving 18 bases between them. The length of the CDR3 is 16 residues. CDR3: CASSLDWGEVPSEQYF. As DNA, the CDR3 is TGTGCCAGCAGCTTAGATTGGGGGGAGGTTCCCTCCGAGCAGTACTTC.

V usage is TRBV27 and J usage is TRBJ2-3, with 10 bases fitting TRBD2. The CDR3 sequence is 13 residues long. Losses at the gene ends were 9 bases for V and 3 bases for J; bases not matched to a gene: 3. The germline V gene has CDR1 MNHEY and CDR2 SMNVEV (reference sequence). This CDR3 is CARGLAETDTQYF. CDR3 bases: TGTGCCAGAGGACTAGCGGAAACAGATACGCAGTATTTT.